The 17 T cell receptor beta chains below come from one sample, sequenced in a study of T-cell memory formation after mild COVID-19. One entry per CDR3 protein results from TCRdb running MiXCR on the 5' RACE reads. The table lists approximately 98,000 distinct CDR3 sequences, roughly a sixth of them singletons. Sequenced sample: PBMCs or a T cell subset sorted from them (not recorded which). Source of these receptors: a man between 18 and 29 years old who had mild COVID-19 (a few samples of this study predate the infection). Cell type and time point are not known.

The chain is built from TRBV4-2 and TRBJ2-5, with a possible D match to TRBD2 (6 bases). From germline, CDR1 is LGHNA and CDR2 YNFKEQ. Trimming cost V 0 bases and J 0 bases, with 8 bases left between them. The CDR3 covers 15 residues. The CDR3 loop reads CASSQDGGHQETQYF. CDR3 sequence (DNA): TGTGCCAGCAGCCAAGATGGAGGGCACCAAGAGACCCAGTACTTC.

The rearrangement uses TRBV7-8 and TRBJ2-1; weak D call: TRBD2 (6 bases). From germline, CDR1 is SGHVS and CDR2 FQNEAQ. The CDR3 is made up of 14 amino acids. The ends were cut back, 5 bases at V and 7 bases at J, with 15 bases in the middle. DNA for the CDR3: TGTGCCAGCAGCCAAGGAGGGGATCTAAATGAGCAGTTCTTC. It is translated as CASSQGGDLNEQFF.

This clonotype was observed a handful of times. V usage is TRBV7-9 and J usage is TRBJ2-7; TRBD1 or TRBD2 may be the D gene (6 bases each). There are 14 residues in the CDR3. Trimming stripped 1 base from V and 2 bases from J, with 9 bases between. Germline-derived CDR1 and CDR2 are SEHNR and FQNEAQ (reference sequence). Written as DNA, the CDR3 is TGTGCCAGCAGCTTAGACGGGGGCGCCTACGAGCAGTACTTC. It translates to CASSLDGGAYEQYF.

This clonotype was observed a few times. The genes are TRBV2 and TRBJ1-2; the D is unclear. Germline lookup yields CDR1 SNHLY and CDR2 FYNNEI. Trimming removed 4 bases at V and 2 bases at J, with 14 bases between. The CDR3 is made up of 15 amino acids. As DNA, the CDR3 is TGTGCCAGCAGTGTTCAGCCCCAAAACAACTATGGCTACACCTTC. This codes for CASSVQPQNNYGYTF.

This clonotype was seen more than once but under ten times. The chain recombines TRBV4-1 with TRBJ1-2; possible D gene TRBD1, 6 bases. CDR3 length: 14 residues. Trimming stripped 1 base from V and 8 bases from J, with 14 bases between. The germline V gene has CDR1 MGHRA and CDR2 YSYEKL. CDR3 in amino acids: CASSQAAGAGGYTF. DNA for the CDR3: TGCGCCAGCAGCCAAGCGGCGGGGGCGGGCGGCTACACCTTC.

This rearrangement joins TRBV9 to TRBJ2-7, with TRBD1 matching over 8 bases. CDR3 length: 17 amino acids. Trimming took 4 bases from V and 1 from J; bases not matched to a gene: 13. The germline gives CDR1 SGDLS, CDR2 YYNGEE. The CDR3 is CASSPQVGQGASYEQYF. In DNA form, the CDR3 reads TGTGCCAGCAGCCCCCAGGTAGGGCAGGGGGCGTCCTACGAGCAGTACTTC.

In this sample, this clonotype turned up a few times. CDR3 residues: CAWEGGANEKLFF. CDR3 in DNA: TGCGCGTGGGAGGGTGGGGCTAATGAAAAACTGTTTTTT. The chain links TRBV20-1 to TRBJ1-4; D unclear. The CDR3 loop spans 13 amino acids. In germline, CDR1 is DFQATT, CDR2 SNEGSKA (reference sequence).

This clonotype was detected a few times. The chain couples TRBV20-1 to TRBJ1-5; weak D call: TRBD1 (5 bases). Germline CDR1 reads DFQATT; CDR2 reads SNEGSKA (reference sequence). The CDR3 contains 13 residues. For the CDR3, the DNA is TGCAGCGGGTCGGGGGGGACCAATCAGCCCCAGCATTTT. Translating it yields CSGSGGTNQPQHF.

In this sample, this clonotype turned up a few times. This chain connects TRBV6-2 or TRBV6-3 to TRBJ1-2, with D hard to call. The CDR3 spans 16 residues. V was clipped by 5 bases and J by 6 bases, with 22 bases between them. Germline assignment: CDR1 MNHEY and CDR2 SVGEGT. The CDR3, as DNA: TGTGCCAGCAGTCCCCGGATTGAGGGCTGGGGAGATGGCTACACCTTC. It yields the protein CASSPRIEGWGDGYTF.

This clonotype was recorded at least ten times. The rearrangement uses TRBV12-3 or TRBV12-4 and TRBJ2-2; TRBD1 matches at 7 bases. With 7 bases clipped from V and 0 bases from J, the junction kept 8 bases outside the gene matches. This CDR3 is 16 amino acids long. CDR3 amino acids: CASKVLGGANTGELFF. The CDR3 DNA is TGTGCCAGCAAGGTGCTAGGGGGCGCGAACACCGGGGAGCTGTTTTTT.

The genes are TRBV9 and TRBJ1-2; D call uncertain. Trimming cost V 4 bases and J 8 bases, with 12 bases left between them. The CDR3 is 12 residues long. Germline CDR1 SGDLS, CDR2 YYNGEE. The CDR3 here is CASSRPPRGYTF. The CDR3 DNA follows: TGTGCCAGCAGCCGGCCCCCTAGGGGCTACACCTTC.

The chain combines TRBV4-1 with TRBJ1-2, with D hard to call. This CDR3 contains 13 residues. Trimming cost V 2 bases and J 3 bases, with 7 bases left between them. The germline V gene encodes CDR1 MGHRA and CDR2 YSYEKL. The CDR3 spells CASSQLVYYGYTF. The CDR3 region has the DNA TGCGCCAGCAGCCAACTGGTTTACTATGGCTACACCTTC.

V is TRBV5-1 and J is TRBJ2-5, with TRBD2 matching 14 bases. The V gene end was trimmed by 0 bases and the J gene end by 5 bases; junction bases not matched to a gene: 6. The germline V gene encodes CDR1 SGHRS and CDR2 YFSETQ. The CDR3 has 17 amino acids. The CDR3 nucleotides are TGCGCCAGCAGCTTGGTCGGGACTAGCGGGAGCGGGGAGACCCAGTACTTC. Its protein is CASSLVGTSGSGETQYF. The variable domain in full, with the rest retrieved from reference TRBV5-1 and TRBJ2-5, is KAGVTQTPRYLIKTRGQQVTLSCSPISGHRSVSWYQQTPGQGLQFLFEYFSETQRNKGNFPGRFSGRQFSNSRSEMNVSTLELGDSALYLCASSLVGTSGSGETQYFGPGTRLLVL.

This clonotype showed up just a few times. The genes are TRBV9 and TRBJ2-1, with D possibly TRBD2 on 5 matching bases. The CDR3 length is 13 residues. CDR1 SGDLS and CDR2 YYNGEE come from the germline V gene. Trimming took 3 bases from V and 7 from J, leaving 11 bases between them. The CDR3 sequence is CASSDGVWNEQFF. CDR3 sequence (DNA): TGTGCCAGCAGCGACGGGGTTTGGAATGAGCAGTTCTTC.

The chain uses TRBV4-3 and TRBJ1-5; unclear D gene. In germline, CDR1 is LGHNA, CDR2 YSLEER. Trimming stripped 0 bases from V and 7 bases from J, with 13 bases between. The CDR3 is 15 amino acids. The CDR3 sequence is CASSQDVGSGQPQHF. As DNA, the CDR3 is TGCGCCAGCAGCCAAGACGTGGGTTCGGGGCAGCCCCAGCATTTT.

This clonotype was seen more than once but under ten times. The genes are TRBV7-2 and TRBJ1-2, with 7 bases fitting TRBD1. This CDR3 region has 13 residues. CDR1 and CDR2 from the germline V gene are SGHTA and FQGNSA. V was clipped by 6 bases and J by 6 bases; unmatched bases: 7. The CDR3 nucleotides are TGTGCCAGCAGGATCCTCGGGACAGATGGCTACACCTTC. This gives the protein CASRILGTDGYTF. The complete variable domain, with remaining parts taken from reference TRBV7-2 and TRBJ1-2, reads GAGVSQSPSNKVTEKGKDVELRCDPISGHTALYWYRQSLGQGLEFLIYFQGNSAPDKSGLPSDRFSAERTGGSVSTLTIQRTQQEDSAVYLCASRILGTDGYTFGSGTRLTVV.

This clonotype came up a few times. The chain uses TRBV7-6 and TRBJ2-3; 8 nucleotides line up with TRBD2. This CDR3 spans 19 amino acids. The V gene's germline CDR1 is SGHVS and CDR2 FNYEAQ. The V gene end was trimmed by 1 base and the J gene end by 1 base; junction bases not matched to a gene: 13. The CDR3 DNA sequence: TGTGCCAGCAGCTTAGGGTTTGGGCGTAGCGGGGAAGGCACAGATACGCAGTATTTT. Its protein is CASSLGFGRSGEGTDTQYF.